This passage covers 5 T cell receptor beta chains from one sample sequenced in a study of radiation and T cells in renal cell carcinoma. Sequenced by immunoSEQ multiplex PCR; TCRdb stores in-frame clones only, minus some. Here the sample spans tens of thousands of clones, roughly 79% being singletons. The time point: blood 2 weeks post-SBRT. As for treatment: 15 Gy SBRT to primary tumor, nephrectomy 4 weeks later. The sample consisted of blood, taken from a patient whose treatment included radiotherapy and nephrectomy. Source of these receptors: a man aged 55 to 69 with renal cell carcinoma.

The genes are TRBV15 and TRBJ1-2; D gene uncertain. The CDR3 totals 12 residues. The V and J ends lost 5 bases and 8 bases respectively, with 12 bases between them. Germline V gene sequence: CDR1 LNHNV, CDR2 YYDKDF (reference sequence). The CDR3: CATSLGSVGYTF. CDR3 DNA sequence: TGTGCCACCAGCCTAGGGTCCGTGGGCTACACCTTC.

The V call is TRBV2, the J call TRBJ1-2, with D uncertain. Trimming stripped 1 base from V and 7 bases from J, with 7 bases between. The germline gives CDR1 SNHLY, CDR2 FYNNEI. There are 12 residues in the CDR3. CDR3 loop: CASSEVRRGYTF. CDR3 nucleotide sequence: TGTGCCAGCAGTGAAGTTAGGCGTGGCTACACCTTC.

This rearrangement joins TRBV30 to TRBJ1-2, with TRBD1 matching 7 bases. This CDR3 has 15 residues. V was clipped by 3 bases and J by 2 bases; unmatched bases: 9. Germline loops: CDR1 GTSNPN, CDR2 SVGIG (reference sequence). The CDR3 sequence is CAWRATGELNYGYTF. CDR3 coding DNA: TGTGCCTGGAGGGCAACAGGGGAATTAAACTATGGCTACACCTTC. The entire variable domain, with the rest obtained from reference TRBV30 and TRBJ1-2, is as follows: SQTIHQWPATLVQPVGSPLSLECTVEGTSNPNLYWYRQAAGRGLQLLFYSVGIGQISSEVPQNLSASRPQDRQFILSSKKLLLSDSGFYLCAWRATGELNYGYTFGSGTRLTVV.

This chain uses TRBV29-1 with TRBJ2-3; TRBD2 matches 14 bases. The V gene's germline CDR1 is SQVTM and CDR2 ANQGSEA. The junction had 4 bases not matched to a gene; V was cut back by 4 bases and J by 4 bases. There are 15 residues in the CDR3. DNA for the CDR3: TGCAGCGTTGGACTAGCGGGGGGGGAGGCAGATACGCAGTATTTT. It encodes CSVGLAGGEADTQYF.

This clone was counted only a few times. V usage is TRBV5-6 and J usage is TRBJ2-7; TRBD1 agrees at 9 bases. Germline V gene data show CDR1 as SGHDT and CDR2 as YYEEEE. This CDR3 has 15 amino acids. V was pared by 3 bases and J by 5 bases, with 9 bases of the junction left unmatched. The CDR3: CASSSGQGSRDEQYF. In nucleotides, the CDR3 is TGTGCCAGCAGCTCCGGACAGGGGAGTCGCGACGAGCAGTACTTC.